A single sample gave rise to the 25 T cell receptor gamma chains below, sequenced in a study of gamma delta lymphoproliferative disorders and STAT genes. TCRdb reran clone calling via CATT on the multiplex PCR reads. The sample has about 1,900 gamma-chain clones; around 7.3% are singletons. PBMCs from patients and controls supplied the genomic DNA for sequencing. The sequencing sample was made of blood. The receptors here all came from a human donor with gamma-delta T-cell large granular lymphocyte leukemia.

This clone was observed a handful of times. Possible read error: a much larger clone is one base away. Because the CDR3's place on the DNA is in doubt, the DNA is left out and the CDR3 is given as listed by TCRdb. The V gene is listed as TRGV11; no J gene was called. TRGV11 has ORF status, its function being uncertain. The CDR3 has 17 amino acids, counting both end residues. This CDR3 is CTTVPAGLVNSDWIKTF.

This clone is termed medium-sized (0.01 to 0.1%). The V gene is TRGV2, the J gene TRGJ1 or TRGJ2. Here the J gene was assigned by germline matching of the DNA, as TCRdb has none. After removal of 4 bases from V and 2 bases from J, the junction contained 14 bases not matched to a gene. Germline V gives CDR1 EGSNGY, CDR2 YDSYNSKV. The length of the CDR3 is 16 residues. The DNA for the CDR3 is TGTGCCACCTGGGAAACCACATCCTCTTATTATTATAAGAAACTCTTT. Translation: CATWETTSSYYYKKLF.

This clone is medium-sized by share. TCRdb shows a much larger clone's protein in place of this DNA's translation, and the two differ at residue 4, likely through a read error; the protein shown is translated from the DNA. The rearrangement joins TRGV9 to TRGJP. The J gene was missing in TCRdb and was found by matching the end of the DNA to germline. Germline-derived CDR1 and CDR2 are GITISATS and ISYDGTV (reference sequence). The CDR3 has 16 amino acids. For the CDR3, the DNA is TGTGCCTTGCGGGAGGATCGAGAGTTGGGCAAAAAAATCAAGGTATTT. This gives the protein CALREDRELGKKIKVF.

By share, this clone counts as medium-sized. Other DNA variants within this sample encode the same CDR3. V is TRGV2 and J is TRGJP2. Since TCRdb gives no J gene, matching the DNA to germline was used here to assign it. The CDR3 has 15 amino acids. Trimming at V came to 1 base and at J to 5 bases, leaving 7 bases not matched to a gene. Per the germline V gene, CDR1 is EGSNGY and CDR2 is YDSYNSKV. DNA for the CDR3: TGTGCCACCTGGGACGGAAGGAGCAGTGATTGGATCAAGACGTTT. Protein: CATWDGRSSDWIKTF.

This clone is labeled as medium-sized. The V gene is TRGV2, the J gene TRGJ1 or TRGJ2. No J gene is reported in TCRdb; it was inferred here by comparing the DNA with germline. The CDR3 runs to 14 residues. Germline CDR1 is EGSNGY and CDR2 is YDSYNSKV. Germline trimming cut 0 bases from V and 3 bases from J; bases unmatched to any gene: 5. The CDR3 loop is CATWDGGGYYKKLF. CDR3 DNA sequence: TGTGCCACCTGGGACGGGGGAGGTTATTATAAGAAACTCTTT.

This clone is labeled as medium-sized. The V and J genes are TRGV3 and TRGJ1 or TRGJ2. Here the J gene came from matching the DNA to germline, since TCRdb omits it. CDR3 size: 15 residues. V lost 1 base and J lost 2; bases outside the gene matches: 8. From germline, CDR1 is VTNTFY and CDR2 YDVSTARD (reference sequence). The CDR3 DNA sequence: TGTGCCACCTGGGACAGCCGCCTCTATTATTATAAGAAACTCTTT. Residues: CATWDSRLYYYKKLF.

By sample share, this clone is medium-sized. The chain couples TRGV8 to TRGJ1 or TRGJ2. TCRdb offers no J gene call, so here the DNA was matched to germline to obtain one. Germline V gene sequence: CDR1 VENAVY, CDR2 YDSYNSRV. After removal of 2 bases from V and 11 bases from J, the junction contained 3 bases not matched to a gene. This CDR3 is 10 amino acids long. As DNA, the CDR3 is TGTGCCACCTGGGATATTGAGAAACTCTTT. Translating it yields CATWDIEKLF.

There are many counts of this clone. The V call is TRGV3, the J call TRGJ1 or TRGJ2. TCRdb leaves out the J gene; it was filled in here by matching the DNA to germline. This CDR3 has 14 residues. Germline V lookup: CDR1 VTNTFY, CDR2 YDVSTARD (reference sequence). The V gene end was trimmed by 2 bases and the J gene end by 9 bases; junction bases not matched to a gene: 13. CDR3 bases: TGTGCCACCTGGGACACGCCCCGACCTTCTAAGAAACTCTTT. Protein: CATWDTPRPSKKLF.

This clone ranks as medium-sized. The chain recombines TRGV9 with TRGJP. The J gene comes from matching the DNA to germline here; TCRdb lacks it. The CDR3 contains 16 residues. With V trimmed by 0 bases and J by 7 bases, 3 bases remained unmatched. Germline CDR1 and CDR2: GITISATS and ISYDGTV (reference sequence). The CDR3 spells CALWEVPELGKKIKVF. The DNA of the CDR3 is TGTGCCTTGTGGGAGGTGCCGGAGTTGGGCAAAAAAATCAAGGTATTT.

This clone counts as medium-sized. V gene TRGV3 combines with J gene TRGJ1 or TRGJ2. Matching the DNA to germline supplied the J gene, which TCRdb does not give. Germline lookup yields CDR1 VTNTFY and CDR2 YDVSTARD (reference sequence). This CDR3 spans 16 amino acids. After removal of 1 base from V and 2 bases from J, the junction contained 11 bases not matched to a gene. This CDR3 reads CATWDSPALDYYKKLF. CDR3 in DNA: TGTGCCACCTGGGACAGCCCGGCCCTGGATTATTATAAGAAACTCTTT.

This clone is deemed medium-sized. A far larger clone is one base from this, pointing to a likely read error. The identical CDR3 is also encoded by other nucleotide sequences in the sample. The chain links TRGV9 to TRGJP. Here the J gene was assigned by germline matching of the DNA, as TCRdb has none. CDR3 size: 16 residues. CDR1 and CDR2 (germline): GITISATS, ISYDGTV (reference sequence). The CDR3 DNA follows: TGTGCCTTGTGGGAGGATCGAGAGTTAGGCAAAAAAATCAAGGTATTT. Amino acid sequence: CALWEDRELGKKIKVF.

Only a few counts were recorded for this clone. Given a much more abundant clone one base away, this may be a read error. This rearrangement joins TRGV2 to TRGJP2. The J gene was not available in TCRdb and was assigned here by matching the DNA to germline segments. The CDR3 loop spans 13 amino acids. J gave up 11 bases and V 0 bases, and 6 bases lay outside the gene matches. Looked up from germline, CDR1 is EGSNGY and CDR2 is YDSYNSKV. The CDR3 sequence is CATWDGHWWIKTF. In nucleotides, the CDR3 is TGTGCCACCTGGGACGGGCACTGGTGGATCAAGACGTTT.

Relative to its sample, this clone is medium-sized (0.01 to 0.1%). J is TRGJP1 and V is TRGV9. Here the J gene was assigned by germline matching of the DNA, as TCRdb has none. This CDR3 comprises 15 residues. Germline V gene data show CDR1 as GITISATS and CDR2 as ISYDGTV (reference sequence). The J segment lost 4 bases and the V segment lost 7 bases, leaving 12 bases of the junction unmatched. This chain's CDR3 is CALCQGTDTGWFKIF. DNA of the CDR3: TGTGCCTTGTGCCAGGGGACTGACACTGGTTGGTTCAAGATATTT.

By proportion, this clone is medium-sized. The sample contains more than one DNA sequence encoding this CDR3. CDR3 in amino acids: CAAWDPFYYKKLF. The CDR3 nucleotides read TGTGCTGCGTGGGATCCATTTTATTATAAGAAACTCTTT. V and J are TRGV10 and TRGJ1 or TRGJ2. Because TCRdb records no J gene, it was assigned here through a match of the DNA to germline. TRGV10 carries the ORF label, with uncertain function. This CDR3 is 13 amino acids long. Germline trimming cut 8 bases from V and 3 bases from J; bases unmatched to any gene: 8.

In its sample, this clone is medium-sized. TCRdb records a much larger clone's protein for this DNA, with a difference at residue 6 that likely arises from a read error; the protein given is the translation of the DNA. Distinct nucleotide sequences in the sample also encode this CDR3. This rearrangement joins TRGV9 to TRGJP. No J gene is reported in TCRdb; it was inferred here by comparing the DNA with germline. The length of the CDR3 is 16 residues. V lost 2 bases to trimming and J lost 6 bases; unmatched junction nucleotides: 4. Germline CDR1 GITISATS, CDR2 ISYDGTV (reference sequence). Here the CDR3 reads CALWEERELGKKIKVF. The CDR3 DNA is TGTGCCTTGTGGGAGGAGCGAGAGTTGGGCAAAAAAATCAAGGTATTT.

This clone is medium-sized by share. The chain is built from TRGV3 and TRGJP2. TCRdb lists no J gene, so it was determined here by aligning the DNA to germline. This CDR3 is 14 amino acids long. With V trimmed by 0 bases and J by 8 bases, 6 bases remained unmatched. Germline V gene lookup returns CDR1 VTNTFY and CDR2 YDVSTARD (reference sequence). CDR3 protein: CATWDRPGDWIKTF. Here the CDR3 DNA reads TGTGCCACCTGGGACAGGCCGGGGGATTGGATCAAGACGTTT.

Comments on this clone: The DNA is omitted, as the CDR3 cannot be located on it reliably, and the CDR3 follows TCRdb's listing. For the V gene the call is TRGV11; the J gene has no call. TRGV11 is an open reading frame whose function is uncertain. The length of the CDR3 is 17 amino acids, counting both ends. This CDR3 is CTTVPAGLDQSDWIKTF.

Details on this clone: The junction and the germline gene differ at one end; a read error may be behind it. CDR3 region: CAGLRWFKIF. In DNA form, the CDR3 reads TGCGCGGGACTCCGTTGGTTCAAGATATTT. The chain links TRGV10 to TRGJP1. TCRdb records no J gene; here it was assigned by comparing the DNA to germline. TRGV10 falls under the ORF class, with uncertain function. CDR3 size: 10 residues.

In its sample, this clone ranks as medium-sized (0.01 to 0.1%). V and J are TRGV2 and TRGJ1 or TRGJ2. No J gene was available from TCRdb, and it was assigned here by a germline match of the DNA. CDR3 size: 12 residues. In germline, CDR1 is EGSNGY, CDR2 YDSYNSKV. V shed 12 bases and J 3 bases; nucleotides not matched to a gene: 11. CDR3 residues: CAVKRGYYKKLF. DNA for the CDR3: TGTGCCGTCAAACGGGGTTATTATAAGAAACTCTTT.

By share, this clone ranks as medium-sized. V is TRGV3 and J is TRGJ1 or TRGJ2. The J gene comes from matching the DNA to germline here; TCRdb lacks it. CDR1 is VTNTFY, CDR2 YDVSTARD, per germline (reference sequence). CDR3 length equals 13 residues. With V trimmed by 3 bases and J by 3 bases, 5 bases remained unmatched. The CDR3: CATWDAPYYKKLF. The CDR3 DNA reads as TGTGCCACCTGGGACGCCCCTTATTATAAGAAACTCTTT.

In its sample, this clone ranks as medium-sized. Since a far larger clone is one base different, this is likely a read error. The same CDR3 is also encoded by other DNA sequences in this sample. The chain uses TRGV9 and TRGJP. TCRdb leaves out the J gene; it was filled in here by matching the DNA to germline. There are 16 residues in the CDR3. Germline assignment: CDR1 GITISATS and CDR2 ISYDGTV (reference sequence). In nucleotides, the CDR3 is TGTGCCTTGTGGGAGGATCGAGAGTTGGGCAAAAAGATCAAGGTATTT. As protein: CALWEDRELGKKIKVF.

This clone was observed a few times. One junction end disagrees with the germline gene, perhaps due to a read error. Additional DNA sequences in this sample encode the identical CDR3. This chain links TRGV3 with TRGJP2. Because TCRdb records no J gene, it was assigned here through a match of the DNA to germline. The CDR3 totals 14 residues. Germline V CDR1 and CDR2: VTNTFY, YDVSTARD (reference sequence). The CDR3 nucleotides read TGCGCCACCTGGAAAACATGGAGTGATTGGATCAAGACGTTT. It is translated as CATWKTWSDWIKTF.

Within the sample, this clone is medium-sized. The chain uses TRGV8 and TRGJ1 or TRGJ2. The J gene, not given by TCRdb, was assigned here from a germline match of the nucleotide sequence. This CDR3 has 10 residues. J gave up 10 bases and V 4 bases, and 4 bases lay outside the gene matches. CDR1 is VENAVY and CDR2 is YDSYNSRV in the germline V gene. The CDR3 DNA is TGTGCCACCTGGGACGTAAAGAAACTCTTT. It yields the protein CATWDVKKLF.

Points on this clone: Distinct nucleotide sequences in the sample also encode this CDR3. Written as DNA, the CDR3 is TGTGCCTTGTGGGAGACCCGCCGAGTCTATAAGAAACTCTTT. Amino acid sequence: CALWETRRVYKKLF. This chain connects TRGV9 to TRGJ1 or TRGJ2. Germline matching of the DNA provided the J gene here, since TCRdb leaves it blank. With 3 bases clipped from V and 7 bases from J, the junction kept 12 bases outside the gene matches. Germline-derived CDR1 and CDR2 are GITISATS and ISYDGTV (reference sequence). The CDR3 extends over 14 amino acids.

A few counts support this clone. The mismatch at residue 8 between this DNA's translation and the TCRdb protein of a much larger clone likely reflects a read error; the protein shown is translated from the DNA. V and J are TRGV10 and TRGJP1. No J segment appears in TCRdb, so it was assigned here by matching the sequence to germline. TRGV10 is known as an ORF, though its function is uncertain. The CDR3 spans 14 residues. After removal of 8 bases from V and 7 bases from J, the junction contained 11 bases not matched to a gene. This CDR3 reads CAAWDQANGWFKIF. Written as DNA, the CDR3 is TGTGCTGCGTGGGATCAGGCCAATGGTTGGTTCAAGATATTT.